The 27 T cell receptor beta chains below come from one sample, sequenced in a study of shared clonotypes between healthy human individuals (dated by TCRdb to between 2020 and 2021). Library construction relied on the immunoSEQ multiplex PCR assay. TCRdb provides this immuneACCESS table in a form limited to in-frame rearrangements. Some clones are lacking; in checked studies, under half of them reflect an unresolved V gene, and why the rest are absent is not known. The sample profile shows about 2.1 million clones; roughly 93% of them were found once. Roughly 1.7% of the sample rests with the top ten. For the CD8 naive samples, CD45RO-negative cells were positively selected for CCR7, yielding a CD45RA+CCR7+ population from which TemRA cells were excluded. The sample was naive CD8+ T cells from PBMCs. Per the publication, the cell subset or site label means: CD45RA+CCR7+. Source of these receptors: a man younger than 35 in good health. Some clones in this sample may be carry-over from other donors' samples.

The count of this clone is one. The chain uses TRBV18 and TRBJ2-7; 14 nucleotides align to TRBD2. This CDR3 region has 19 residues. Trimming at V came to 3 bases and at J to 5 bases, leaving 15 bases not matched to a gene. Germline CDR1 is KGHSH and CDR2 is LQKENI. For the CDR3, the DNA is TGTGCCAGCTCACCCTCCGGACTAGCGGGAGGTCCTTTCTACCACGAGCAGTACTTC. The encoded protein is CASSPSGLAGGPFYHEQYF. The whole variable domain, remainder taken from reference TRBV18 and TRBJ2-7, is NAGVMQNPRHLVRRRGQEARLRCSPMKGHSHVYWYRQLPEEGLKFMVYLQKENIIDESGMPKERFSAEFPKEGPSILRIQQVVRGDSAAYFCASSPSGLAGGPFYHEQYFGPGTRLTVT.

With regard to this clone: A much larger clone lies a single base off, so this may be a read error. This rearrangement joins TRBV28 to TRBJ2-7; 10 nucleotides align to TRBD1. The CDR3 loop spans 14 amino acids. Unmatched junction bases numbered 1, after V lost 2 bases and J lost 3 bases. Germline CDR1 and CDR2: MDHEN and SYDVKM. CDR3: CASSLGTGVYEQYF. In nucleotides, the CDR3 is TGTGCCAGCAGTTTAGGGACAGGGGTCTACGAGCAGTACTTC. The full variable domain, in which reference TRBV28 and TRBJ2-7 provide the parts outside the CDR3, is DVKVTQSSRYLVKRTGEKVFLECVQDMDHENMFWYRQDPGLGLRLIYFSYDVKMKEKGDIPEGYSVSREKKERFSLILESASTNQTSMYLCASSLGTGVYEQYFGPGTRLTVT.

The chain joins TRBV7-9 to TRBJ2-1; TRBD2 matches 7 bases. Trimming removed 4 bases from V and 10 bases from J; junction bases left unmatched: 10. The CDR3 length is 14 residues. CDR1 is SEHNR and CDR2 is FQNEAQ in the germline V gene (reference sequence). In DNA form, the CDR3 reads TGTGCCAGCAGCTCCCTGGCGGGAGCACCCGAGCAGTTCTTC. Encoded protein: CASSSLAGAPEQFF.

This chain connects TRBV27 to TRBJ2-7; unclear D gene. Trimming stripped 2 bases from V and 7 bases from J, with 12 bases between. Germline V gene lookup returns CDR1 MNHEY and CDR2 SMNVEV (reference sequence). This CDR3 spans 13 amino acids. The CDR3 DNA sequence: TGTGCCAGCAGTTTAATTGGGGTGCGGGAGCAGTACTTC. Translated, it gives CASSLIGVREQYF.

The rearrangement links TRBV28 to TRBJ2-5, with 7 bases aligning to TRBD1. Germline CDR1 and CDR2: MDHEN and SYDVKM. V was pared by 1 base and J by 2 bases, with 7 bases of the junction left unmatched. The CDR3 is 16 amino acids. The CDR3 DNA sequence: TGTGCCAGCAGTTTATCAACTCGGGACAGACAAGAGACCCAGTACTTC. Translating it yields CASSLSTRDRQETQYF.

The chain combines TRBV27 with TRBJ2-1; 13 positions match TRBD2. J lost 7 bases, V lost 5 bases, and 17 bases had no gene match. The germline V gene has CDR1 MNHEY and CDR2 SMNVEV (reference sequence). CDR3 length equals 19 residues. DNA for the CDR3: TGTGCCAGCAGTGATACCGGGACTAGCGGGATTTGGGGGTTGAATGAGCAGTTCTTC. As protein: CASSDTGTSGIWGLNEQFF.

The sample holds a few counts of this clone. The chain has TRBV9 and TRBJ2-1; no clear D. The CDR3 has 13 residues. V dropped 0 bases and J dropped 5 bases, with 6 bases sitting between them. Germline values: CDR1 SGDLS, CDR2 YYNGEE. This CDR3 reads CASSVDLDNEQFF. The CDR3 nucleotides are TGTGCCAGCAGCGTAGACCTGGACAATGAGCAGTTCTTC.

The V call is TRBV28, the J call TRBJ2-3; 10 bases are a match to TRBD2. With 5 bases clipped from V and 0 bases from J, the junction kept 11 bases outside the gene matches. The CDR3 covers 18 residues. Germline loops: CDR1 MDHEN, CDR2 SYDVKM. The CDR3 coding sequence is TGTGCCAGCAGTCCACTTTTAACTAGCGGGGACAGCACAGATACGCAGTATTTT. Its protein is CASSPLLTSGDSTDTQYF.

The rearrangement uses TRBV5-6 and TRBJ1-5; D ambiguous. The CDR3 has 15 amino acids. CDR1 and CDR2 (germline): SGHDT, YYEEEE. Trimming cost V 1 base and J 0 bases, with 8 bases left between them. CDR3 loop: CASSLSPISNQPQHF. CDR3 sequence (DNA): TGTGCCAGCAGCTTGAGTCCGATTAGCAATCAGCCCCAGCATTTT.

The chain recombines TRBV7-6 with TRBJ1-5, with D unresolved. Germline loops: CDR1 SGHVS, CDR2 FNYEAQ. Trimming removed 5 bases from V and 2 bases from J, with 10 bases in between. This CDR3 has 14 residues. The CDR3 reads CASSPTRGNQPQHF. For the CDR3, the DNA is TGTGCCAGCAGCCCCACACGCGGCAATCAGCCCCAGCATTTT. The full variable domain, completed using reference TRBV7-6 and TRBJ1-5, is GAGVSQSPRYKVTKRGQDVALRCDPISGHVSLYWYRQALGQGPEFLTYFNYEAQQDKSGLPNDRFSAERPEGSISTLTIQRTEQRDSAMYRCASSPTRGNQPQHFGDGTRLSIL.

The gene calls are TRBV28 and TRBJ2-7, with a weak D call TRBD1 (6 bases). Germline CDR1 reads MDHEN; CDR2 reads SYDVKM. The V and J ends lost 7 bases and 0 bases respectively, with 13 bases between them. The CDR3 totals 14 residues. CDR3 nucleotides: TGTGCCAGCACCCCTGGACAGATCTCCTACGAGCAGTACTTC. Protein product: CASTPGQISYEQYF.

The rearrangement links TRBV7-3 to TRBJ2-3; 11 nucleotides align to TRBD2. CDR1 is SGHTA, CDR2 FQGTGA, per germline. This CDR3 has 17 amino acids. V lost 5 bases and J lost 6; bases outside the gene matches: 13. CDR3 nucleotide sequence: TGTGCCAGCAGCCCTCTGGGACTAGCGGCACCATTGGATACGCAGTATTTT. Its translation: CASSPLGLAAPLDTQYF.

CDR3 protein: CASSQDLQGWGQETQYF. The CDR3 bases are TGTGCCAGCAGCCAAGATTTACAGGGGTGGGGACAAGAGACCCAGTACTTC. The rearrangement joins TRBV4-2 to TRBJ2-5, with 7 bases matching TRBD1. The CDR3 has 17 residues. V trimming: 0 bases; J trimming: 2 bases; junction bases outside the gene matches: 9. Germline CDR1 reads LGHNA; CDR2 reads YNFKEQ.

V is TRBV27 and J is TRBJ2-7; D not certain. Germline CDR1 reads MNHEY; CDR2 reads SMNVEV (reference sequence). The CDR3 extends over 13 amino acids. Trimming removed 0 bases from V and 5 bases from J, with 8 bases in between. CDR3 nucleotide sequence: TGTGCCAGCAGTTTATCGGCGAGTAACGAGCAGTACTTC. As protein: CASSLSASNEQYF.

The CDR3 is CASSLQDRVAYNEQFF. The CDR3 region has the DNA TGTGCCAGCAGCTTACAGGACAGGGTGGCGTACAATGAGCAGTTCTTC. The chain is built from TRBV7-2 and TRBJ2-1, with TRBD1 matching 8 bases. J was trimmed by 4 bases and V by 2 bases; bases with no gene match: 7. Per the germline V gene, CDR1 is SGHTA and CDR2 is FQGNSA. This CDR3 region has 16 residues.

The V gene is TRBV27, the J gene TRBJ2-1; the D gene is possibly TRBD1 (6 bases). Germline CDR1 reads MNHEY; CDR2 reads SMNVEV (reference sequence). The V gene lost 5 bases and the J gene lost 9 bases, with 17 bases spanning the gap. This CDR3 has 14 residues. Here the CDR3 DNA reads TGTGCCAGCAGTCCCAGTCTAGGGGGAGTTGAGCAGTTCTTC. It specifies CASSPSLGGVEQFF.

The CDR3 nucleotides read TGTGCCAGCAGCCCCCGACAGTCCTACGAGCAGTACTTC. Protein product: CASSPRQSYEQYF. This chain joins TRBV7-8 and TRBJ2-7; a possible D gene is TRBD1 (5 bases). The CDR3 has 13 amino acids. Germline-derived CDR1 and CDR2 are SGHVS and FQNEAQ. Trimming removed 5 bases at V and 1 base at J, with 9 bases between.

The chain recombines TRBV5-4 with TRBJ2-2; 7 nucleotides line up with TRBD2. CDR1 is SGHNT, CDR2 YYREEE, per germline (reference sequence). With 4 bases clipped from V and 5 bases from J, the junction kept 8 bases outside the gene matches. The CDR3 has 15 residues. Written as DNA, the CDR3 is TGTGCCAGCAGCCGGACTCTGGGGGGGACCGGGGAGCTGTTTTTT. Protein product: CASSRTLGGTGELFF.

The rearrangement uses TRBV29-1 and TRBJ1-1; D is perhaps TRBD1 (6 bases). Germline CDR1 reads SQVTM; CDR2 reads ANQGSEA. V gave up 7 bases and J gave up 0 bases, with 15 bases separating them. CDR3 size: 14 residues. The CDR3 nucleotides are TGCAGCGCGGATCAAACAGGGATGAACACTGAAGCTTTCTTT. This codes for CSADQTGMNTEAFF.

The chain couples TRBV28 to TRBJ2-4; 8 bases line up with TRBD2. Trimming took 5 bases from V and 6 from J; bases not matched to a gene: 9. The germline CDR1 and CDR2 sequences are MDHEN and SYDVKM. The length of the CDR3 is 15 residues. This CDR3 is CASSPRHGRGNIQYF. CDR3 DNA: TGTGCCAGCAGTCCAAGGCACGGGAGGGGAAACATTCAGTACTTC. Filled out from reference TRBV28 and TRBJ2-4, the complete variable domain reads DVKVTQSSRYLVKRTGEKVFLECVQDMDHENMFWYRQDPGLGLRLIYFSYDVKMKEKGDIPEGYSVSREKKERFSLILESASTNQTSMYLCASSPRHGRGNIQYFGAGTRLSVL.

A single count supports this clone. The chain joins TRBV6-1 to TRBJ2-1, with no clear D. Trimming cost V 2 bases and J 8 bases, with 10 bases left between them. Germline V gene data show CDR1 as MNHNS and CDR2 as SASEGT. The CDR3 consists of 13 residues. CDR3 sequence: CASSERIGYEQFF. The CDR3 DNA reads TGTGCCAGCAGTGAAAGGATTGGGTATGAGCAGTTCTTC.

The chain uses TRBV5-8 and TRBJ2-7; no reliable D call. The germline CDR1 and CDR2 sequences are SGHTS and YDEGEE. V was cut by 2 bases and J by 3 bases, with 12 bases left in between. This CDR3 contains 14 residues. In DNA form, the CDR3 reads TGTGCCAGCAGCTTTGGGTCGTGGAACTACGAGCAGTACTTC. This translates into CASSFGSWNYEQYF.

The gene calls are TRBV7-3 and TRBJ2-7; D ambiguous. Deletions cut 2 bases from V and 0 bases from J, with 14 bases between. Germline-derived CDR1 and CDR2 are SGHTA and FQGTGA. This CDR3 has 16 amino acids. CDR3 protein: CASSLGVDPNSYEQYF. The CDR3 DNA sequence: TGTGCCAGCAGCTTAGGCGTGGACCCCAACTCCTACGAGCAGTACTTC.

As DNA, the CDR3 is TGTGCCAGCAGTTCGGGGCCACTCCTCCACAATGAGCAGTTCTTC. This encodes CASSSGPLLHNEQFF. This chain links TRBV27 with TRBJ2-1; D tentatively reads TRBD1 or TRBD2 (5 bases each). CDR1 is MNHEY, CDR2 SMNVEV, per germline (reference sequence). The CDR3 sequence is 15 residues long. Between the trimmed V and J ends, which lost 4 bases and 5 bases, there was a span of 15 bases.

The V gene is TRBV11-2, the J gene TRBJ2-7; no clear D. The CDR3 has 15 amino acids. CDR1 and CDR2 from the germline V gene are SGHAT and FQNNGV. V lost 1 base and J 2 bases, leaving 12 bases between the germline ends. The CDR3 DNA reads as TGTGCCAGCAGCTTAGTGGTTACCACCACCTACGAGCAGTACTTC. Protein: CASSLVVTTTYEQYF.

This CDR3 is CAISDPTSGFTYEQYF. In DNA, the CDR3 is TGTGCCATCAGTGACCCGACTAGCGGGTTCACCTACGAGCAGTACTTC. The V call is TRBV10-3, the J call TRBJ2-7; 10 positions match TRBD2. Germline V gives CDR1 ENHRY, CDR2 SYGVKD. CDR3 length: 16 amino acids. Trimming took 3 bases from V and 2 from J; bases not matched to a gene: 7.

The chain couples TRBV27 to TRBJ2-1; D remains ambiguous. V lost 6 bases to trimming and J lost 0 bases, with 15 bases between them. Germline values: CDR1 MNHEY, CDR2 SMNVEV (reference sequence). This CDR3 has 16 residues. The CDR3 bases are TGTGCCAGCAGCATCAATCAGGCTAGCTCCTACAATGAGCAGTTCTTC. Its translation: CASSINQASSYNEQFF.